The following is a T cell receptor (beta chain) sequence with its context. Its antigen is undetermined. The sample is drawn from a study of blood T cells in healthy people across ages. Findings of the study overall: With naive T cell percentage, TCR beta diversity showed a strong correlation.

The CDR3 loop spans 15 amino acids. J was trimmed by 9 bases and V by 5 bases; bases with no gene match: 11. Germline V gives CDR1 DFQATT, CDR2 SNEGSKA (reference sequence). Combining a sample-barcoded 5' primer with a J-beta primer mix, a second PCR ran for about 7 to 11 cycles. TCRdb independently ran MiXCR on the 5' RACE reads; one entry per CDR3 protein. Altogether about 970,000 distinct CDR3 sequences are present, around 54% being singletons, with the ten largest covering 20% to 25%. The receptor was derived from a woman in her sixties in good health. This chain links TRBV20-1 with TRBJ1-5, with TRBD1 identical over 12 bases. The sequenced sample consisted of blood. CDR3 region: CSAFPGQGASGPQHF. In nucleotides, the CDR3 is TGCAGTGCTTTCCCGGGACAGGGGGCAAGTGGGCCCCAGCATTTT.